Reported below is one T cell receptor (beta chain). The record originates from a study of control samples from healthy donors and cancer patients. CDR3 size: 17 residues. Per the germline V gene, CDR1 is KGHDR and CDR2 is SFDVKD. V lost 0 bases, J lost 0 bases, and 12 bases lay in between. Sequencing was performed with immunoSEQ multiplex PCR; in TCRdb, only in-frame clones are kept and a portion is missing. Seen here are 100,000 to 150,000 clones, 75% to 95% observed once, and the top ten hold less than 2.5%. J is TRBJ2-3 and V is TRBV24-1, with D perhaps TRBD1 (6 bases). This TCR derives from a man younger than 30 in good health. The sequenced material came from blood. For the CDR3, the DNA is TGTGCCACCAGTGATTTGGCTTCGACAGGTAGCACAGATACGCAGTATTTT. It yields the protein CATSDLASTGSTDTQYF.